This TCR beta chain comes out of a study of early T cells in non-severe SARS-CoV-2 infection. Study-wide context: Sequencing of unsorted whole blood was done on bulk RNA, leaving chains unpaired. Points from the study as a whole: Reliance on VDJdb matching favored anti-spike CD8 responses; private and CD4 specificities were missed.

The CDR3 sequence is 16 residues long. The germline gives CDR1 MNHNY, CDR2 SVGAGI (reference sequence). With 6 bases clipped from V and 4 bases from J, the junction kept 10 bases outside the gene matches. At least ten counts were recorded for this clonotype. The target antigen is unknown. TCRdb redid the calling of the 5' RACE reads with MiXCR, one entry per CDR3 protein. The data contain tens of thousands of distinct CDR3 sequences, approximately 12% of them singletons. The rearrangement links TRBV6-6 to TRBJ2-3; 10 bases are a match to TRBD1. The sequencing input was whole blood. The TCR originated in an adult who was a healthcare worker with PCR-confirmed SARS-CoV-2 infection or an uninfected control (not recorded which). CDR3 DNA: TGTGCCAGCAGAGGTAGACAGGGGGCGATGGCAGATACGCAGTATTTT. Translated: CASRGRQGAMADTQYF.